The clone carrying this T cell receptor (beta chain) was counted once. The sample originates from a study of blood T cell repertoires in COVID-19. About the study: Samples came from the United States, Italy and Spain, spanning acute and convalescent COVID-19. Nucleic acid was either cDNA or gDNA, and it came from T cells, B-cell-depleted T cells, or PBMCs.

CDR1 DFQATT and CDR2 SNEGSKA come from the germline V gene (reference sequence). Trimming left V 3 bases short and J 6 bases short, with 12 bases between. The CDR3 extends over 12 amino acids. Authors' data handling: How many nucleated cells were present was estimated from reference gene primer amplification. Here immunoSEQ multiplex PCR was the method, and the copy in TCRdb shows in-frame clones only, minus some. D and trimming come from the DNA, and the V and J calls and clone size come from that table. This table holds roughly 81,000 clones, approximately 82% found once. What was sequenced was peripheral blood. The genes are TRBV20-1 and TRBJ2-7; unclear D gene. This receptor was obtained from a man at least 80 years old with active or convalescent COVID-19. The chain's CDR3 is CSASFQASEQYF. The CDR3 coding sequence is TGCAGTGCTAGTTTCCAGGCGTCCGAGCAGTACTTC.